The sequence of this T cell receptor beta chain was determined in a study of cytomegalovirus exposure and HLA in healthy donors. Profiling relied on immunoSEQ multiplex PCR, and the TCRdb table lists in-frame clones only, not all of them. The data contain a few hundred thousand clones, approximately 90% of them singletons. This CDR3 comprises 14 residues. Germline CDR1 SGHTA, CDR2 FQGNSA. V was shortened by 5 bases and J by 1 base, with 12 bases between the two germline ends. The chain employs TRBV7-2 and TRBJ2-7, with D possibly TRBD1 on 6 matching bases. The clonotype comes from a woman aged 18-30 years in good health and CMV-seronegative. The specimen sequenced was PBMCs. CDR3 bases: TGTGCCAGCAGCCCGATGGACAGTTCCTACGAGCAGTACTTC. Translation gives CASSPMDSSYEQYF.